The text below deals with one T cell receptor beta chain. These data are taken from a study of control samples from healthy donors and cancer patients. This table comes from immunoSEQ multiplex PCR, and its TCRdb copy is limited to in-frame clones, with some not included. The table lists 120,000 or so clones, about 90% of them singletons. Germline values: CDR1 SGHRS, CDR2 YFSETQ. The CDR3 runs 15 residues. The J segment lost 3 bases and the V segment lost 1 base, leaving 4 bases of the junction unmatched. J is TRBJ2-1 and V is TRBV5-1; 7 bases agree with TRBD2. Sequencing was done on a sample of blood. This receptor was obtained from a man in his late teens or twenties in good health. CDR3 amino acids: CASSLMAGVYNEQFF. CDR3 coding DNA: TGCGCCAGCAGCTTGATGGCGGGGGTCTACAATGAGCAGTTCTTC.